This T cell receptor (beta chain) comes out of a study of OX40 agonist ivuxolimab in advanced cancers. Points from the study as a whole: Among some nonresponders, normalized T-cell clonal expansion was also low.

Profiling relied on immunoSEQ multiplex PCR, and the TCRdb table lists in-frame clones only, not all of them. This table has tens of thousands of clones, roughly 85% appearing once. Germline loops: CDR1 SGHTA, CDR2 FQGNSA. The CDR3 is 16 residues long. V shed 7 bases and J 2 bases; nucleotides not matched to a gene: 12. On this clone itself: Its specificity is unknown.

This chain joins TRBV7-2 and TRBJ2-3; 7 nucleotides align to TRBD1. This receptor was identified in an adult with an advanced solid tumor such as melanoma, head and neck, liver or kidney cancer. The sample was CD4+ or CD8+ T cells sorted from blood, taken in a trial of the OX40 agonist ivuxolimab. CDR3 residues: CASTLGGGWDTDTQYF. In DNA, the CDR3 is TGTGCCAGCACCCTAGGGGGCGGATGGGACACAGATACGCAGTATTTT.